This TCR beta chain came from a study of cytomegalovirus exposure and HLA in healthy donors. Both 60 Vbeta primers and 13 Jbeta primers went into the PCR. Profiled with immunoSEQ multiplex PCR; TCRdb holds only in-frame clones, not every one. Of roughly 77,000 clones in the sample, about 73% were seen once. Regarding this clone: At one of its ends the junction is not consistent with the germline gene, which may arise from a read error.

CDR3 size: 14 residues. CDR1 is SGHRS, CDR2 YFSETQ, per germline. The gene calls are TRBV5-1 and TRBJ2-5; maybe TRBD1 (7 bases). Sequencing was carried out using PBMCs. The TCR comes from a man aged 35 to 55 in good health and CMV-seronegative. The CDR3 region is CASSQSTGEESQYF. CDR3 DNA: TGCGCCAGCAGCCAATCCACAGGGGAGGAGAGCCAGTACTTC. Full variable domain (missing parts from reference TRBV5-1 and TRBJ2-5): KAGVTQTPRYLIKTRGQQVTLSCSPISGHRSVSWYQQTPGQGLQFLFEYFSETQRNKGNFPGRFSGRQFSNSRSEMNVSTLELGDSALYLCASSQSTGEESQYFGPGTRLLVL.